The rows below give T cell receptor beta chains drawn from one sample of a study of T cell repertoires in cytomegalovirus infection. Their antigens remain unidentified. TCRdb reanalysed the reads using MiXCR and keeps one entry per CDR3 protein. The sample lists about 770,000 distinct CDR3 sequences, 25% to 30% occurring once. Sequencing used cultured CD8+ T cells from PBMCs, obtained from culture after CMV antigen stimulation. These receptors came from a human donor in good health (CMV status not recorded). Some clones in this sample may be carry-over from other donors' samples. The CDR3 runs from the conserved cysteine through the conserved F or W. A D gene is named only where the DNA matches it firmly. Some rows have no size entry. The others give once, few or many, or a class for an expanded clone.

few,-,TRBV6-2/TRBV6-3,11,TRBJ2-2,TGTGCCAGCAATTCGGCCGGGGAGCTGTTTTTT,CASNSAGELFF
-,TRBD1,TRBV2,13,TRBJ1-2,TGTGCCAGCGAGGGACAGGGAAACTATGGCTACACCTTC,CASEGQGNYGYTF
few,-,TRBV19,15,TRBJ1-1,TGTGCCAGTAGTATAAACAGGGCCCCCCCGACTGAAGCTTTCTTT,CASSINRAPPTEAFF
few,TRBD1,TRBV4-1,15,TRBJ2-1,TGCGCCAGCAGCCTGAAGACAGGGCAACTATATGAGCAGTTCTTC,CASSLKTGQLYEQFF
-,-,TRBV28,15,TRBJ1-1,TGTGCCAGCAGACAAAGGGGCGGAGTGAACACTGAAGCTTTCTTT,CASRQRGGVNTEAFF
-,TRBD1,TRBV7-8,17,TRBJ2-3,TGTGCCAGCAGCGAGGCTTCCGGGACAGGGGTAGCGGATACGCAGTATTTT,CASSEASGTGVADTQYF
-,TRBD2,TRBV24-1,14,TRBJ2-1,TGTGCCCGGAACAAGACTAGCGGGGTCAATGAGCAGTTCTTC,CARNKTSGVNEQFF
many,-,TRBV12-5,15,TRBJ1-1,TGTGCTAGTGGTGCCTACACGGGACTGAACACTGAAGCTTTCTTT,CASGAYTGLNTEAFF
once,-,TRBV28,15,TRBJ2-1,TGTGCCAGCAGCGCGGGGACTGGACTTTACAATGAGCAGTTCTTC,CASSAGTGLYNEQFF
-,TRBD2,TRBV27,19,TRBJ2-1,TGTGCCAGCAGTTCACAGGGACTAGCGGGGGGCTTCCCGCTAAATGAGCAGTTCTTC,CASSSQGLAGGFPLNEQFF
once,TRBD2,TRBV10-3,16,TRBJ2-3,TGTGCCATCAGGAAACTAGCGGGGGGCCACACAGATACGCAGTATTTT,CAIRKLAGGHTDTQYF
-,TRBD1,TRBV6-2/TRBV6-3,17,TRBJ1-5,TGTGCCAGCAGTTACGGGCCCGGACAGGGGGGCAATCAGCCCCAGCATTTT,CASSYGPGQGGNQPQHF
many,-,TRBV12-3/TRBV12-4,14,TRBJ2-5,TGTGCCAGCACCCAACACGGGACCCAAGAGACCCAGTACTTC,CASTQHGTQETQYF
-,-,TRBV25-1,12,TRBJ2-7,TGTGCCAGCAGTGACTCGGTCTACGAGCAGTACTTC,CASSDSVYEQYF
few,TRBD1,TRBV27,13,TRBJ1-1,TGTGCCAGCAGTTACGGGACAGGGGGCGAGGCTTTCTTT,CASSYGTGGEAFF
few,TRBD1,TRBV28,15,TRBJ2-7,TGTGCCAGCAGAATTGGACAGGGATCCTCCTACGAGCAGTACTTC,CASRIGQGSSYEQYF
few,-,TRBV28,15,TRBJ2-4,TGTGCCAGCAGTTTATATGGGGGCCGGCCAAACATTCAGTACTTC,CASSLYGGRPNIQYF
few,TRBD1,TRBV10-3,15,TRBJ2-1,TGTGCCATCAGTGAGCCGGGACAGGGGGCTTATGAGCAGTTCTTC,CAISEPGQGAYEQFF
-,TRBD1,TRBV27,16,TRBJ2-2,TGTGCCAGCAGTTACGCGCAGGGGGCGCGCACCGGGGAGCTGTTTTTT,CASSYAQGARTGELFF
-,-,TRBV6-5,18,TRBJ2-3,TGTGCCAGCAGTTACTCTTCTGACTTACGCGGGGGCACAGATACGCAGTATTTT,CASSYSSDLRGGTDTQYF
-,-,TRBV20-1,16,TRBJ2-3,TGCAGTGCTAGAAGGGTAGCGGAGGGGGGCACAGATACGCAGTATTTT,CSARRVAEGGTDTQYF
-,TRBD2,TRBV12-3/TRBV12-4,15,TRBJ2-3,TGTGCCAGCAGTACCTGGACTAGCGCTACAGATACGCAGTATTTT,CASSTWTSATDTQYF
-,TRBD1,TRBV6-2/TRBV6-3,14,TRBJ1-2,TGTGCCAGCAGCCTTCTCCGGGACAGTTATGGCTACACCTTC,CASSLLRDSYGYTF
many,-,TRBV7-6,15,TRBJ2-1,TGTGCCAGCAGCCCAGCCCCGGGACCTAACAATGAGCAGTTCTTC,CASSPAPGPNNEQFF
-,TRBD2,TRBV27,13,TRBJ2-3,TGTGCCAGCACGAGCGGGGGGTTAGATACGCAGTATTTT,CASTSGGLDTQYF
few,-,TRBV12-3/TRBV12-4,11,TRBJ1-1,TGTGCCAGCTACTGGGACTTCAGGGCTTTCTTT,CASYWDFRAFF
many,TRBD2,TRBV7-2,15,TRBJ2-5,TGTGCCAGCAGCAATAGCGGGGGGGCCGGAGAGACCCAGTACTTC,CASSNSGGAGETQYF
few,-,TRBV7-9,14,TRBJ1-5,TGTGCCAGCAGCCGGGGAGGTAACAATCAGCCCCAGCATTTT,CASSRGGNNQPQHF
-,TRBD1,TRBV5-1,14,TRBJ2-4,TGCGCCAGCAGCTACGGACAGGGGACAAACATTCAGTACTTC,CASSYGQGTNIQYF
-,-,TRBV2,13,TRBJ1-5,TGTGCCAGCAGTGGCAGGGTCAATCAGCCCCAGCATTTT,CASSGRVNQPQHF
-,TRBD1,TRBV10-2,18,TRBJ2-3,TGCGCCAGCAGTGAGCCTATTTACCGGACAGGGGGCCCAGATACGCAGTATTTT,CASSEPIYRTGGPDTQYF
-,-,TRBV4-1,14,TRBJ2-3,TGCGCCAGCAGCCACCCGGGAAGGACAGATACGCAGTATTTT,CASSHPGRTDTQYF
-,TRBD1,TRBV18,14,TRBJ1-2,TGTGCCAGCTCACCTTATCGGACAGGAGAGGGCTACACCTTC,CASSPYRTGEGYTF
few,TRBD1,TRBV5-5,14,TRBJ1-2,TGTGCCAGCAGCCCAGGGACAGCCGGCTATGGCTACACCTTC,CASSPGTAGYGYTF
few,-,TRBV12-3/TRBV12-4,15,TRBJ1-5,TGTGCCAGCAGCCAACGGGAAGACGGGCTTCAGCCCCAGCATTTT,CASSQREDGLQPQHF
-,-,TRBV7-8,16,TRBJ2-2,TGTGCCAGCAGCCGTCGCCCCACCTGGGACACCGGGGAGCTGTTTTTT,CASSRRPTWDTGELFF
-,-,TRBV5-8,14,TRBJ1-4,TGTGCCAGCAGCTTGTTCGCCAGGGGAGAAAAACTGTTTTTT,CASSLFARGEKLFF
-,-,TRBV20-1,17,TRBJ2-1,TGCAGTGCTAGGGGGTTGGGGGTGTTACCCGAATACAATGAGCAGTTCTTC,CSARGLGVLPEYNEQFF
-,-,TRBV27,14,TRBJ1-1,TGTGCCAGCAGACCCCTTACAGGGCCCACTGAAGCTTTCTTT,CASRPLTGPTEAFF
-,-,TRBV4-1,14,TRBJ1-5,TGCGCCAGCAGCCAGTGGCCGGGCAATCAGCCCCAGCATTTT,CASSQWPGNQPQHF
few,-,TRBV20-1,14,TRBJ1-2,TGCAGTGCTAGAGGTGTAGGGCAGGGTATTGGCTACACCTTC,CSARGVGQGIGYTF
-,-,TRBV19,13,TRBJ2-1,TGTGCCAGTAGTATAGCGGGACTCAATGAGCAGTTCTTC,CASSIAGLNEQFF
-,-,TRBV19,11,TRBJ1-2,TGTGCCAGTAGTTCCGCGGGACCCATCACCTTC,CASSSAGPITF
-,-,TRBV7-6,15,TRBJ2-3,TGTGCCAGCAGCCGACAAGGGGGGCGAACAGATACGCAGTATTTT,CASSRQGGRTDTQYF
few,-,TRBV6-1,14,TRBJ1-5,TGTGCCAGCAGGGGGGTATATAGCAATCAGCCCCAGCATTTT,CASRGVYSNQPQHF
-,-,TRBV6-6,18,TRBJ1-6,TGTGCCAGCAGTTACTCTCCTGAGGTTATTCCCCGAAATTCACCCCTCCACTTT,CASSYSPEVIPRNSPLHF
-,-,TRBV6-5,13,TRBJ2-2,TGTGCCACCCACGTCTCGAACACCGGGGAGCTGTTTTTT,CATHVSNTGELFF